The clone carrying this T cell receptor (beta chain) has a handful of counts. Its target is unknown. This sample is part of a study of Ad26.COV2.S vaccination and SARS-CoV-2 variants. The protocol was immunoSEQ multiplex PCR, while the TCRdb copy is restricted to in-frame clones and leaves out a portion. The sample comprises 300,000 to 500,000 clones, around nine tenths of which are singletons, and around 3.4% rests with the top ten. General study results and limits: It was reported that spike-specific CD8+ and CD4+ T cell responses were substantially broad after vaccination.

Indicated treatment: some 20 received Ad26.COV2.S at low or high dose, single or two shots; several received placebo; per-sample allocation not given. Samples analyzed were those drawn on day 63 after the first vaccine or placebo injection. An Ad26 vector carrying the Wuhan-strain SARS-CoV-2 spike served as the vaccine. The TCR comes from a person between 18 and 59 years old who received the Ad26.COV2.S COVID-19 vaccine or a placebo. The sample in question was peripheral blood, obtained in a trial of Ad26.COV2.S vaccine versus placebo.

This CDR3 reads CASRPLGTDGYTF. Here the CDR3 DNA reads TGTGCCAGTAGACCCCTTGGGACGGATGGCTACACCTTC. The gene calls are TRBV19 and TRBJ1-2, with D perhaps matching TRBD1 (5 bases). V lost 6 bases, J lost 6 bases, and 14 bases lay in between. This CDR3 comprises 13 residues. Germline V CDR1 and CDR2: LNHDA, SQIVND (reference sequence).